This T cell receptor beta chain was profiled in a study of T cells in Graves' hyperthyroidism and ophthalmopathy. This CDR3 is 18 amino acids long. V was clipped by 2 bases and J by 0 bases, with 19 bases between them. The V gene's germline CDR1 is MNHEY and CDR2 SMNVEV (reference sequence). This clonotype has more than one count but fewer than ten. Amplified TCR beta CDR3 regions derived from RNA transcripts. Carried out on the TCR CDR3, a first-round RT-PCR used the HTBI primer set. TCRdb re-analysed the multiplex PCR reads in MiXCR, keeping a single row per CDR3 protein. The sample lists roughly 720,000 distinct CDR3 sequences, 17% occurring once.

Sequenced material: blood. The chain links TRBV27 to TRBJ1-1; weak D call: TRBD1 (6 bases). This receptor was obtained from a man between 45 and 60 years old with Graves' hyperthyroidism. In DNA form, the CDR3 reads TGTGCCAGCAGTTTAAGGGACACCAAAACAGATATGAACACTGAAGCTTTCTTT. Encoded protein: CASSLRDTKTDMNTEAFF.